These 6 T cell receptor beta chains came from one sample sequenced in a study of cytomegalovirus exposure and HLA in healthy donors. PCR used 60 Vbeta primers and 13 Jbeta primers. Produced via immunoSEQ multiplex PCR; TCRdb's table is partial and in-frame only. Of about 120,000 clones listed, around three quarters are singletons. The sample consisted of PBMCs. The receptors come from a human donor in good health.

The chain has TRBV19 and TRBJ1-1; D is possibly TRBD1 (5 bases). Per the germline V gene, CDR1 is LNHDA and CDR2 is SQIVND (reference sequence). The CDR3 totals 14 residues. Trimming left V 6 bases short and J 0 bases short, with 11 bases between. The chain's CDR3 is CASRARELNTEAFF. In DNA form, the CDR3 reads TGTGCCAGTAGGGCCAGGGAATTGAACACTGAAGCTTTCTTT. Combining the CDR3 with reference TRBV19 and TRBJ1-1 gives the whole variable domain DGGITQSPKYLFRKEGQNVTLSCEQNLNHDAMYWYRQDPGQGLRLIYYSQIVNDFQKGDIAEGYSVSREKKESFPLTVTSAQKNPTAFYLCASRARELNTEAFFGQGTRLTVV.

This clone was found once. The chain has TRBV29-1 and TRBJ1-2; the D is unclear. Germline CDR1 is SQVTM and CDR2 is ANQGSEA. The V end was cut by 4 bases, the J end by 8 bases, with 11 bases between. The CDR3 has 11 amino acids. The CDR3: CSVGPEEGYTF. The CDR3 bases are TGCAGCGTTGGCCCAGAGGAGGGCTACACCTTC. Variable domain in full (rest from reference TRBV29-1 and TRBJ1-2): SAVISQKPSRDICQRGTSLTIQCQVDSQVTMMFWYRQQPGQSLTLIATANQGSEATYESGFVIDKFPISRPNLTFSTLTVSNMSPEDSSIYLCSVGPEEGYTFGSGTRLTVV.

This chain joins TRBV10-2 and TRBJ1-3; maybe TRBD1 (6 bases). Trimming removed 3 bases from V and 5 bases from J, with 8 bases in between. CDR3 size: 13 residues. Germline CDR1 is WSHSY and CDR2 is SAAADI. For the CDR3, the DNA is TGCGCCAGCAGTGAACAGGGTAGAAACACCATATATTTT. The encoded protein is CASSEQGRNTIYF.

J is TRBJ1-5 and V is TRBV19; possibly TRBD1 for D (5 bases). V was shortened by 7 bases and J by 1 base, with 14 bases between the two germline ends. Per germline, CDR1 LNHDA and CDR2 SQIVND (reference sequence). This CDR3 has 15 residues. CDR3 protein: CASTGPRGSNQPQHF. The CDR3 DNA reads as TGTGCCAGTACGGGACCGCGGGGAAGCAATCAGCCCCAGCATTTT.

The V gene is TRBV5-4, the J gene TRBJ2-1; 12 nucleotides agree with TRBD2. The junction had 4 bases not matched to a gene; V was cut back by 0 bases and J by 6 bases. This CDR3 is 16 amino acids long. Germline CDR1 is SGHNT and CDR2 is YYREEE (reference sequence). The CDR3 here is CASSLGLAGVGNEQFF. For the CDR3, the DNA is TGTGCCAGCAGCTTGGGACTAGCGGGAGTCGGCAATGAGCAGTTCTTC.

The chain has TRBV5-1 and TRBJ2-5; 7 nucleotides match TRBD1. The CDR3 is 14 residues long. Germline CDR1 reads SGHRS; CDR2 reads YFSETQ. V lost 6 bases and J lost 3; bases outside the gene matches: 8. CDR3 in DNA: TGCGCCAGCAACCTCGACAGGGTAGAAGAGACCCAGTACTTC. It codes for CASNLDRVEETQYF.